This TCR beta chain was sequenced in a study of CD8 T cells in cerebrospinal fluid in Alzheimer's disease. Germline CDR1 MNHEY, CDR2 SVGAGI. The CDR3 length is 17 residues. Findings and caveats of the study: Versus healthy subjects, Alzheimer's patients more often had clones of at least 3%.

A neurodegenerative disease comparison group consisted of Parkinson's disease patients. This clonotype registers medium-sized (0.01 to 0.1%) by frequency. Antigen unknown. TCRdb re-called the 10x single-cell sequencing reads and shows each CDR3 protein once, DNA omitted. The sample has approximately 1,200 distinct CDR3 sequences. The source is a human donor with Parkinson's disease. The chain links TRBV6-5 to TRBJ2-7; without DNA, the TCRdb call of TRBD2 cannot be checked. Sequencing used cerebrospinal fluid. The CDR3 sequence: CASSQGTSGMYSYEQYF.